Listed below are T cell receptor beta chains from one sample, sequenced in a study of identical twins. MiXCR, applied by TCRdb to the 5' RACE reads, yields one record per CDR3 protein. The sample yields just over 450,000 distinct CDR3 sequences, approximately 15% seen once. This sample also belongs to another study, concerning yellow fever vaccine responses in identical twins.

The sequencing input was CD4+ T cells sorted from blood. These receptors came from a young woman in good health. Each CDR3 is given with its conserved first and last residue. D genes are given only for firm matches. Rows give clone size only sometimes, using once, few, many, or a class for an expanded clone.

D gene	clone size	J gene	V gene	CDR3 protein	CDR3 DNA
-	-	TRBJ2-2	TRBV7-9	CASSLGAGADNTGELFF	TGTGCCAGCAGCTTGGGGGCAGGGGCCGATAACACCGGGGAGCTGTTTTTT
TRBD1	-	TRBJ2-2	TRBV6-2/TRBV6-3	CASSYSGTGPGELFF	TGTGCCAGCAGTTACTCCGGGACAGGGCCCGGGGAGCTGTTTTTT
TRBD1	few	TRBJ1-1	TRBV15	CATSSRQGRPTEAFF	TGTGCCACCAGCAGTCGACAGGGGCGACCCACTGAAGCTTTCTTT
-	many	TRBJ2-1	TRBV12-3/TRBV12-4	CASSLSQEQFF	TGTGCCAGCAGTCTTAGTCAAGAGCAGTTCTTC
-	few	TRBJ2-1	TRBV9	CASSVELRGGNEQFF	TGTGCCAGCAGCGTAGAGTTGAGGGGAGGCAATGAGCAGTTCTTC
-	few	TRBJ2-2	TRBV20-1	CSATLPGELFF	TGCAGTGCTACACTACCCGGGGAGCTGTTTTTT
-	-	TRBJ2-3	TRBV3-1	CASSQGGKRTDTQYF	TGTGCCAGCAGCCAAGGCGGAAAACGCACAGATACGCAGTATTTT
TRBD2	-	TRBJ2-3	TRBV5-1	CASSPELAGGSHTQYF	TGCGCCAGCAGCCCCGAACTAGCGGGAGGGTCGCATACGCAGTATTTT
-	few	TRBJ1-2	TRBV5-1	CASSLDRTNGYTF	TGCGCCAGCAGCCTGGACAGAACTAACGGCTACACCTTC
-	few	TRBJ2-1	TRBV6-1	CASRFPGQGYNEQFF	TGTGCCAGCAGATTTCCGGGGCAGGGTTACAATGAGCAGTTCTTC
-	once	TRBJ1-5	TRBV2	CASSSWDKPQHF	TGTGCCAGCAGTTCCTGGGATAAGCCCCAGCATTTT